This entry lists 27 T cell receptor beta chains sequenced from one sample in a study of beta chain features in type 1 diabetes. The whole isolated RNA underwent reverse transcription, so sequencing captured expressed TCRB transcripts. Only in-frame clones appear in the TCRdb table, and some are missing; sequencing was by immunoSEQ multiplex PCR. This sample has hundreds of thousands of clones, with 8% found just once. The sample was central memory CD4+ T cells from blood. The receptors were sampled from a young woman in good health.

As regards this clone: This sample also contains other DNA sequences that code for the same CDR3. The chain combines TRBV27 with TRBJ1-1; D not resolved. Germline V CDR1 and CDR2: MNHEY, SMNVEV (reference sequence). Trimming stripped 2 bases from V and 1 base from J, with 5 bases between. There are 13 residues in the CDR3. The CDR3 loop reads CASSLRENTEAFF. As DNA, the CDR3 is TGTGCCAGCAGTTTAAGGGAGAACACTGAAGCTTTCTTT.

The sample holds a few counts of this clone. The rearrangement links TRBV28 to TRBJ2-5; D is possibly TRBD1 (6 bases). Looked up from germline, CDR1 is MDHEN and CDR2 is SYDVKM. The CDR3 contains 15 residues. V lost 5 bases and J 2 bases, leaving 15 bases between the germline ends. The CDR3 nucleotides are TGTGCCAGCAGTCCCCTAGACAGGAAGCAAGAGACCCAGTACTTC. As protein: CASSPLDRKQETQYF.

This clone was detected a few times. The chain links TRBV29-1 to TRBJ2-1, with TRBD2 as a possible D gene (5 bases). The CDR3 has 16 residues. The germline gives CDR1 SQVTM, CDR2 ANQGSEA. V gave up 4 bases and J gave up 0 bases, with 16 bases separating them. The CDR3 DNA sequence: TGCAGCGTTGGCTCCGGACTCCCGAGCTCCTACAATGAGCAGTTCTTC. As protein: CSVGSGLPSSYNEQFF.

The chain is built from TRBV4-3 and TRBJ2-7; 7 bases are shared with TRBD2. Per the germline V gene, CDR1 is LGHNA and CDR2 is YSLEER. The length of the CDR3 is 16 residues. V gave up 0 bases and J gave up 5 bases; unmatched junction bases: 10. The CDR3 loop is CASSQEPRTRLNEQYF. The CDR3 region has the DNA TGCGCCAGCAGCCAAGAGCCCCGGACTAGATTGAACGAGCAGTACTTC.

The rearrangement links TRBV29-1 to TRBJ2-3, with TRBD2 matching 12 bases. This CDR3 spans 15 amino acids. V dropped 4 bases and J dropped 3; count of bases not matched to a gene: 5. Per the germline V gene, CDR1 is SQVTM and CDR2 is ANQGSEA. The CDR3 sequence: CSVGASGRGTDTQYF. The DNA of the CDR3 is TGCAGCGTTGGGGCTAGCGGGAGGGGGACAGATACGCAGTATTTT.

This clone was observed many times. Here the CDR3 reads CASSLSASGSRNEQFF. CDR3 nucleotides: TGTGCCAGCAGTTTATCTGCTAGCGGGAGTAGGAATGAGCAGTTCTTC. J is TRBJ2-1 and V is TRBV28; 10 nucleotides align to TRBD2. CDR1 is MDHEN and CDR2 is SYDVKM in the germline V gene. The CDR3 covers 16 residues. Trimming took 1 base from V and 7 from J; bases not matched to a gene: 7.

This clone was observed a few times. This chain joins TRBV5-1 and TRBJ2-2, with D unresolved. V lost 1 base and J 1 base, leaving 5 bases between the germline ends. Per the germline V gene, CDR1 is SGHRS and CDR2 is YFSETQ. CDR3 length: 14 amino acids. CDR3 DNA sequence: TGCGCCAGCAGCTTGCGACAGAACACCGGGGAGCTGTTTTTT. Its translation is CASSLRQNTGELFF.

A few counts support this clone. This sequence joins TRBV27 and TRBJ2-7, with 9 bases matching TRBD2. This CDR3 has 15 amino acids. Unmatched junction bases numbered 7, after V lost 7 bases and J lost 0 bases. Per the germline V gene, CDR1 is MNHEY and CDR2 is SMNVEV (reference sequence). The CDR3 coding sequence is TGTGCCAGCACCATGACTAGCGGCAGCTCCTACGAGCAGTACTTC. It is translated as CASTMTSGSSYEQYF.

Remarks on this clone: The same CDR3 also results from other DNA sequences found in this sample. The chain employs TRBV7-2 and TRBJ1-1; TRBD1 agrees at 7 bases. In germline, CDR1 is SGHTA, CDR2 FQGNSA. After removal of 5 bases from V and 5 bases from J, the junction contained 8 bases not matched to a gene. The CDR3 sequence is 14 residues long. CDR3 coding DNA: TGTGCCAGCAGCCCACAGGGGAGACGGACTGAAGCTTTCTTT. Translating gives CASSPQGRRTEAFF.

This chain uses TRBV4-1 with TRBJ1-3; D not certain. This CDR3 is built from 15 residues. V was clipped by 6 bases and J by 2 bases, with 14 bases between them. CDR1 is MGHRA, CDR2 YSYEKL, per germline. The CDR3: CASSPMPAPGNTIYF. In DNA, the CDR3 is TGCGCCAGCAGTCCAATGCCAGCCCCTGGAAACACCATATATTTT.

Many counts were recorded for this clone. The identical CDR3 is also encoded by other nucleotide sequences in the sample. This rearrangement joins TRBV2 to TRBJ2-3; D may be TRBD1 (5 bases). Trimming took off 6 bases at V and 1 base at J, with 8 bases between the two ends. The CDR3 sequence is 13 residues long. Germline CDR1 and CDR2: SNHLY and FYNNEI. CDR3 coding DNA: TGTGCCAGCAGCGAACAGGGCACAGATACGCAGTATTTT. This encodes CASSEQGTDTQYF.

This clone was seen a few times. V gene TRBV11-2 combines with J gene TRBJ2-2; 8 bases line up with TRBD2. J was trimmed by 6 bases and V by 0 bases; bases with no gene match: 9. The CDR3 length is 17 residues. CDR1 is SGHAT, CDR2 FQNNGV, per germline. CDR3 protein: CASSLDTAGGSSGELFF. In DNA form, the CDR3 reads TGTGCCAGCAGCTTAGATACTGCGGGAGGATCTTCCGGGGAGCTGTTTTTT.

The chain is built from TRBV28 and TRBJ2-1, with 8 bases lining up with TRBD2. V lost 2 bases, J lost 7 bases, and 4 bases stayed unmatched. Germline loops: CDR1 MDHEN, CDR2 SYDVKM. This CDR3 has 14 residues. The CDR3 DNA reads TGTGCCAGCAGTTTAAGCGGGAGTAAAAATGAGCAGTTCTTC. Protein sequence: CASSLSGSKNEQFF.

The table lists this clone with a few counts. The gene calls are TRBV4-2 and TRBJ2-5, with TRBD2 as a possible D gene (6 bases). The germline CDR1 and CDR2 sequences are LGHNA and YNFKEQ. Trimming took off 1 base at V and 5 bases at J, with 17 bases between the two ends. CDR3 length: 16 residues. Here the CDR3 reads CASSQGVGGMAETQYF. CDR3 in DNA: TGTGCCAGCAGCCAAGGGGTCGGCGGGATGGCCGAGACCCAGTACTTC.

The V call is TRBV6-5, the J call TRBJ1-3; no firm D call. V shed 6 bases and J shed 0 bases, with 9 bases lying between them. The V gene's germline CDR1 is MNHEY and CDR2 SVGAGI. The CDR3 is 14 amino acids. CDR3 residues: CASRPQFSGNTIYF. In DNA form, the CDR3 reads TGTGCCAGCAGACCACAGTTCTCTGGAAACACCATATATTTT.

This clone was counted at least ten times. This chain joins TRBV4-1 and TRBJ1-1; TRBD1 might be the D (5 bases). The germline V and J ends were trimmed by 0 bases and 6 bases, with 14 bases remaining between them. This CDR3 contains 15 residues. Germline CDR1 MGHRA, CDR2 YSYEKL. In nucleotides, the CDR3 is TGCGCCAGCAGCCAAGACGGGGCAGCTAGGGCTGAAGCTTTCTTT. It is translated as CASSQDGAARAEAFF.

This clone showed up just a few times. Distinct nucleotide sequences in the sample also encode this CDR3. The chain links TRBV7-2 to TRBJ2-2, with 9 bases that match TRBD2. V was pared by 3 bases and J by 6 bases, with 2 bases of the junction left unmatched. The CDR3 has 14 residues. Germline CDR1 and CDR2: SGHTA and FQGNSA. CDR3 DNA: TGTGCCAGCAGCTTGGGACTAGCCTCCGGGGAGCTGTTTTTT. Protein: CASSLGLASGELFF.

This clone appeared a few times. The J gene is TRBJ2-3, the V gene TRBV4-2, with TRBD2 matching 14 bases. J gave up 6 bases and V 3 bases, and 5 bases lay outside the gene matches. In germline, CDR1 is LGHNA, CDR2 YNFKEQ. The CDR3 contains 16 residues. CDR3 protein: CASSQTSGRALDTQYF. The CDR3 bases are TGTGCCAGCAGCCAGACTAGCGGGAGGGCCTTGGATACGCAGTATTTT.

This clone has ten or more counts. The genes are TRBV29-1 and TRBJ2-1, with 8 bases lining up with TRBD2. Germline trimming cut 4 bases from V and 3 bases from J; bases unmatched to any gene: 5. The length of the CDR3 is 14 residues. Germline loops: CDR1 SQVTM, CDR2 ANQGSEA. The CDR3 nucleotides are TGCAGCGTTGGGCGACTAGCGAACTACAATGAGCAGTTCTTC. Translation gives CSVGRLANYNEQFF.

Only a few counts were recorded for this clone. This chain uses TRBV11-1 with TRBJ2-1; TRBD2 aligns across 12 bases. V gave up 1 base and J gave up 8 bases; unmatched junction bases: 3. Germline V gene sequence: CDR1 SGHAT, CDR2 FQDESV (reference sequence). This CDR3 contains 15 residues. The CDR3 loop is CASSLGTSGAHEQFF. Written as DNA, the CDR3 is TGTGCCAGCAGCTTAGGGACTAGCGGGGCCCATGAGCAGTTCTTC.

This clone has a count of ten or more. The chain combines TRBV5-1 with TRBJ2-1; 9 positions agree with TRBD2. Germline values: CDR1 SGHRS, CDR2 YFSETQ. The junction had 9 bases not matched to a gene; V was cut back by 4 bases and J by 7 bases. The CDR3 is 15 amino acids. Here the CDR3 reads CASSPGGGRANEQFF. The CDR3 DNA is TGCGCCAGCAGCCCCGGTGGCGGGAGGGCGAATGAGCAGTTCTTC.

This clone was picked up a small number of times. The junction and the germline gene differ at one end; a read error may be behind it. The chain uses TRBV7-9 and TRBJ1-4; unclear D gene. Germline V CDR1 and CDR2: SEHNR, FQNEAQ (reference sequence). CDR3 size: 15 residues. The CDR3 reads CASSQGDATNEKLFF. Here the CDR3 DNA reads TGCGCCAGCAGCCAAGGTGACGCAACTAATGAAAAACTGTTTTTT.

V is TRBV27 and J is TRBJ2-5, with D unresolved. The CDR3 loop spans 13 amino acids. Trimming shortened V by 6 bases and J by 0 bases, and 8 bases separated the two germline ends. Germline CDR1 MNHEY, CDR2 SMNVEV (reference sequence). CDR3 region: CASSPRYQETQYF. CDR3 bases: TGTGCCAGCAGCCCAAGGTACCAAGAGACCCAGTACTTC.

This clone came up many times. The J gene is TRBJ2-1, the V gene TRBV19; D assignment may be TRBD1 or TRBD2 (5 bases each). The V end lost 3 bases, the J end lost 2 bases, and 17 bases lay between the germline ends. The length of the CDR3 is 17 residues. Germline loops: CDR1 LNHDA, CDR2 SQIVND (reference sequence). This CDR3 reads CASSIQASSGPYNEQFF. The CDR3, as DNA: TGTGCCAGTAGTATTCAGGCTAGTTCGGGACCCTACAATGAGCAGTTCTTC.

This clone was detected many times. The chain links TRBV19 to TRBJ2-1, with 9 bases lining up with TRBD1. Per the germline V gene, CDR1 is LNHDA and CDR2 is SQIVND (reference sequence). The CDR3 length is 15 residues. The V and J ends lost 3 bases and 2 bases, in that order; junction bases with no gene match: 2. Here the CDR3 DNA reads TGTGCCAGTAGTATCGGACAGGGGCCCTACAATGAGCAGTTCTTC. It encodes CASSIGQGPYNEQFF. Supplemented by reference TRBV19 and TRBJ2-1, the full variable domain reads DGGITQSPKYLFRKEGQNVTLSCEQNLNHDAMYWYRQDPGQGLRLIYYSQIVNDFQKGDIAEGYSVSREKKESFPLTVTSAQKNPTAFYLCASSIGQGPYNEQFFGPGTRLTVL.

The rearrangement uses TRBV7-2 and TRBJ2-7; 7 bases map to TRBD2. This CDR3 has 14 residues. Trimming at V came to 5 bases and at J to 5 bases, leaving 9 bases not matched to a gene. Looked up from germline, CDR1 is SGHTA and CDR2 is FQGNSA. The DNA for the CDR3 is TGTGCCAGCAGCACAGAGAGACTAGCTCACGAGCAGTACTTC. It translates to CASSTERLAHEQYF.

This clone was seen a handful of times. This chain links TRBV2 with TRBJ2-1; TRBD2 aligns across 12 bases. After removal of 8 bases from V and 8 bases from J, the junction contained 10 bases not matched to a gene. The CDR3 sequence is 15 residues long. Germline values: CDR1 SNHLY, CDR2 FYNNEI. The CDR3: CASRLLGTSGYEQFF. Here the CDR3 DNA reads TGTGCCAGCCGCCTCCTCGGGACTAGCGGGTATGAGCAGTTCTTC.